The source of this T cell receptor beta chain is a study of CD8 T cells in Susac syndrome. On the study more broadly: When blood was drawn, the patients with Susac syndrome were therapy-naive, on corticosteroids, or on intravenous immunoglobulin alone. Findings and limits, study-wide: The CD4+ T cell repertoires that were profiled in Susac syndrome showed no clonal expansion.

The ends were cut back, 1 base at V and 2 bases at J, with 12 bases in the middle. Germline CDR1 reads MGHRA; CDR2 reads YSYEKL. The length of the CDR3 is 15 residues. Worth noting for this clonotype: What it binds is not known.

Sequencing of TCR beta covered CD8+ and CD4+ T cells obtained from blood. Patients with Susac syndrome met the recently defined diagnostic criteria for definite or probable disease. Reverse transcription of roughly 0.45 to 1 ug RNA was carried out with random hexamers. TCRdb itself ran the immunoSEQ multiplex PCR reads through MiXCR, one entry per CDR3 protein. The profile shows about 180,000 distinct CDR3 sequences, around 94% of them singletons. This sequence joins TRBV4-1 and TRBJ2-7; D remains unclear. The sequenced sample was CD4+ T cells from PBMCs. This receptor was identified in a human donor with Susac syndrome. For the CDR3, the DNA is TGCGCCAGCAGCCAAGGGGTGCGCGCGGCCTACGAGCAGTACTTC. It is translated as CASSQGVRAAYEQYF.